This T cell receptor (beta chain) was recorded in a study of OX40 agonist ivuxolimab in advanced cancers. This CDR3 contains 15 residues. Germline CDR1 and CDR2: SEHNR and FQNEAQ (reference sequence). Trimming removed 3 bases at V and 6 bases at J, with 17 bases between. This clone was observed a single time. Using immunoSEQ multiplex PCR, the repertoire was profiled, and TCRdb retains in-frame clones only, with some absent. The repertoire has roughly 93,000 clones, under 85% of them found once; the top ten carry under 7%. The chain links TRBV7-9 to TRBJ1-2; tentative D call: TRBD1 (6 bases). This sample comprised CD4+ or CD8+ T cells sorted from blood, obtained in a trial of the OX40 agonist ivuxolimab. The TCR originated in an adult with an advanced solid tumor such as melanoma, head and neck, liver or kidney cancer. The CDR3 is CASSLFLGGENGYTF. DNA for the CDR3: TGTGCCAGCAGCTTGTTTCTTGGGGGCGAGAATGGCTACACCTTC.